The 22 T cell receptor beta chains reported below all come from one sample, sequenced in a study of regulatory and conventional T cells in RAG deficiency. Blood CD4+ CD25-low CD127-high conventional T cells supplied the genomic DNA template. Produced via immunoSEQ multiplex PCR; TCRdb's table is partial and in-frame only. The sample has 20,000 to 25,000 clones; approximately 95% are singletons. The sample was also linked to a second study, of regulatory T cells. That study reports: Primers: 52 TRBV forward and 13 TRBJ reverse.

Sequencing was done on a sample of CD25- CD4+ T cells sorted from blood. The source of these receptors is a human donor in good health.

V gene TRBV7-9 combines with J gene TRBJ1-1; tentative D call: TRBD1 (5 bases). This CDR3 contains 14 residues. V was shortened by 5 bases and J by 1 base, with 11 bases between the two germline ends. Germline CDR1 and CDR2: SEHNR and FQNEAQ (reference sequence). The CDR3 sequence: CASSADTGNTEAFF. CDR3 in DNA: TGTGCCAGCAGCGCGGATACAGGGAACACTGAAGCTTTCTTT. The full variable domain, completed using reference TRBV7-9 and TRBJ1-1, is DTGVSQNPRHKITKRGQNVTFRCDPISEHNRLYWYRQTLGQGPEFLTYFQNEAQLEKSRLLSDRFSAERPKGSFSTLEIQRTEQGDSAMYLCASSADTGNTEAFFGQGTRLTVV.

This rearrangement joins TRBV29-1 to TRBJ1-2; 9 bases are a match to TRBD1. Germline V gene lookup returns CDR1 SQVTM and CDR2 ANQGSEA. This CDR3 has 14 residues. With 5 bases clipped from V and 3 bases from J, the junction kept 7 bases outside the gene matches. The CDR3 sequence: CSVSRDRADYGYTF. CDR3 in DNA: TGCAGCGTTAGTAGGGACAGGGCGGACTATGGCTACACCTTC.

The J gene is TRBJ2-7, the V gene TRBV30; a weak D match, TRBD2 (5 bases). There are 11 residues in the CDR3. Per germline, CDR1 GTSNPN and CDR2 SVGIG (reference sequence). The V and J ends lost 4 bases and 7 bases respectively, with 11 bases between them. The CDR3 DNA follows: TGTGCCTGGAACGGGCCGGGGGAGCAGTACTTC. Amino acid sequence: CAWNGPGEQYF.

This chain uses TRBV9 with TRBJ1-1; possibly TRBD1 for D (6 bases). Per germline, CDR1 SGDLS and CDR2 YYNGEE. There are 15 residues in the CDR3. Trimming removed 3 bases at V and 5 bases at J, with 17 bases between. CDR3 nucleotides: TGTGCCAGCAGCGCAGAGGGACACATGGGGACTGAAGCTTTCTTT. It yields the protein CASSAEGHMGTEAFF.

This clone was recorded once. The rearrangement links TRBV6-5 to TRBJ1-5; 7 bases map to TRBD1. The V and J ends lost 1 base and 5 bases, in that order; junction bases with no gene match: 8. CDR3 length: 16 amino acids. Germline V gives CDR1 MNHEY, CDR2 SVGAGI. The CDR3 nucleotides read TGTGCCAGCAGTTACTTTCCAGGGGGATCTGATCAGCCCCAGCATTTT. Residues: CASSYFPGGSDQPQHF.

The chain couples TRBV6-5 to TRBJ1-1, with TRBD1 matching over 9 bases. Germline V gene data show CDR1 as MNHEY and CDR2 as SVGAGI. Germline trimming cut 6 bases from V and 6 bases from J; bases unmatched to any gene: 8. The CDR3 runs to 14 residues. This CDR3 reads CASSHGQGRPEAFF. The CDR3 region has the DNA TGTGCCAGCAGCCACGGACAGGGGCGGCCTGAAGCTTTCTTT.

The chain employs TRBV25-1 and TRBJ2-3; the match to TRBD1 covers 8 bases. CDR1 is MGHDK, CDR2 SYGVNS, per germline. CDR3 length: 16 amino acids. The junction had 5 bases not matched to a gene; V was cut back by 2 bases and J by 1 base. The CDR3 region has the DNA TGTGCCAGCAGTGAAGGTAGGACAGGGCGCACAGATACGCAGTATTTT. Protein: CASSEGRTGRTDTQYF.

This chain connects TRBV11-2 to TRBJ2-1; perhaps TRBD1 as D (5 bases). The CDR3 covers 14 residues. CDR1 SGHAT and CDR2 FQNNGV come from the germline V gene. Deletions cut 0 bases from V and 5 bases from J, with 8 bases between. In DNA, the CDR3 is TGTGCCAGCAGCTTAGATCAGGGTAACAATGAGCAGTTCTTC. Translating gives CASSLDQGNNEQFF.

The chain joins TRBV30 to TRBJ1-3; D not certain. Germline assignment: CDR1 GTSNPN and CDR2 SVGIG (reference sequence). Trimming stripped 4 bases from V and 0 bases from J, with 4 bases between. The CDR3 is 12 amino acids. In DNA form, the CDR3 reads TGTGCCTGGACCGTCTCTGGAAACACCATATATTTT. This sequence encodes CAWTVSGNTIYF.

The CDR3 is CASSEVGQVQFF. For the CDR3, the DNA is TGTGCCAGCAGTGAAGTGGGACAGGTGCAGTTCTTC. The chain couples TRBV6-1 to TRBJ2-1; TRBD1 matches 8 bases. Germline loops: CDR1 MNHNS, CDR2 SASEGT. The CDR3 has 12 amino acids. V lost 1 base and J lost 12; bases outside the gene matches: 2.

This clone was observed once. CDR3 region: CASSFNGNVRAARDTEAFF. In DNA form, the CDR3 reads TGTGCCAGCAGCTTTAATGGGAATGTTAGAGCCGCGAGGGACACTGAAGCTTTCTTT. This chain joins TRBV5-4 and TRBJ1-1; D ambiguous. The CDR3 is 19 residues long. Per the germline V gene, CDR1 is SGHNT and CDR2 is YYREEE (reference sequence). V was pared by 2 bases and J by 3 bases, with 26 bases between.

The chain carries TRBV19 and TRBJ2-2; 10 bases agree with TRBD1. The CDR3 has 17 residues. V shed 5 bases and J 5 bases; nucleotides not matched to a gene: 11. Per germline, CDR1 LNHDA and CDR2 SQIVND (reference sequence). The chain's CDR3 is CASSSTGTGVSTGELFF. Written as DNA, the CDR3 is TGTGCCAGTAGTTCCACCGGGACAGGGGTTTCAACCGGGGAGCTGTTTTTT.

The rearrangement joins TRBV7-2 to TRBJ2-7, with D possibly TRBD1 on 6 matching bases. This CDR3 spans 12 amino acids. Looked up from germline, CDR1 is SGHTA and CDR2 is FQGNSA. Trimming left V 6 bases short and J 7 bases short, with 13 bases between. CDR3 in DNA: TGTGCCAGCAGACCCCCCGGGACAGAGCAGTACTTC. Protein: CASRPPGTEQYF.

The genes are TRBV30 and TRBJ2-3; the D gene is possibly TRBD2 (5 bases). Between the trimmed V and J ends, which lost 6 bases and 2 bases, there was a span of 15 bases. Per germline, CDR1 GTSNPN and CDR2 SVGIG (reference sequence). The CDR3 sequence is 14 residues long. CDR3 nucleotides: TGTGCCTGTTATTATGCGGGTCACACAGATACGCAGTATTTT. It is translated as CACYYAGHTDTQYF.

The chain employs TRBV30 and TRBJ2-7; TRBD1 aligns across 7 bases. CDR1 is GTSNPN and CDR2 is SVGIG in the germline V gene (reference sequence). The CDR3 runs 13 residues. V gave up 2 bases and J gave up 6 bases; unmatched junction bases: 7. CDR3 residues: CAWSKRQGSEQYF. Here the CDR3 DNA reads TGTGCCTGGAGTAAGAGACAGGGATCCGAGCAGTACTTC. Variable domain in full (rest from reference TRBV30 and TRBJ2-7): SQTIHQWPATLVQPVGSPLSLECTVEGTSNPNLYWYRQAAGRGLQLLFYSVGIGQISSEVPQNLSASRPQDRQFILSSKKLLLSDSGFYLCAWSKRQGSEQYFGPGTRLTVT.

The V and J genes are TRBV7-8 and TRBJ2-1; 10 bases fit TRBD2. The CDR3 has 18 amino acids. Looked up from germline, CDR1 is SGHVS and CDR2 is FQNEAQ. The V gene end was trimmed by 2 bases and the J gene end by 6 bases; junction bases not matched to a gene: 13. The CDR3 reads CASSLLLAGVDRGNEQFF. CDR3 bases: TGTGCCAGCAGCTTATTGCTAGCGGGGGTGGATAGGGGCAATGAGCAGTTCTTC.

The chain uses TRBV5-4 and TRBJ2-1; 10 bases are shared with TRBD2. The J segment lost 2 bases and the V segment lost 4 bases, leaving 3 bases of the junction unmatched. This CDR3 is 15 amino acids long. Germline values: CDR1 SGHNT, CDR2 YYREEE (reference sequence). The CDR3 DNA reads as TGTGCCAGCAGCCGAACTAGCGGGGCCTACAATGAGCAGTTCTTC. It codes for CASSRTSGAYNEQFF.

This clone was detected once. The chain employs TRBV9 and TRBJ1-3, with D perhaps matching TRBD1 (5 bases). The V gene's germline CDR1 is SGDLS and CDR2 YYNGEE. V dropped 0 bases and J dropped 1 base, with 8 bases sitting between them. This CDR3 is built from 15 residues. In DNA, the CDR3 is TGTGCCAGCAGCGTAGGGGGGGGGTCTGGAAACACCATATATTTT. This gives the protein CASSVGGGSGNTIYF.

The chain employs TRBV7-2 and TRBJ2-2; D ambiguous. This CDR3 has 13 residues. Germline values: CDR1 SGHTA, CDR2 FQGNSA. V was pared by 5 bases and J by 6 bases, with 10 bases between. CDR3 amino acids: CASSPREAGELFF. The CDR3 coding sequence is TGTGCCAGCAGCCCCCGTGAGGCCGGGGAGCTGTTTTTT.

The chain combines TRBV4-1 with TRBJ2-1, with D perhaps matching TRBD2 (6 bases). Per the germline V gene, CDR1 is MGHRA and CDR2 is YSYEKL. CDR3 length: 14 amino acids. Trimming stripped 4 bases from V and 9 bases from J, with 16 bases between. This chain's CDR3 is CASSRDPGASEQFF. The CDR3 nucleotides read TGCGCCAGCAGCCGCGACCCGGGAGCTTCTGAGCAGTTCTTC.

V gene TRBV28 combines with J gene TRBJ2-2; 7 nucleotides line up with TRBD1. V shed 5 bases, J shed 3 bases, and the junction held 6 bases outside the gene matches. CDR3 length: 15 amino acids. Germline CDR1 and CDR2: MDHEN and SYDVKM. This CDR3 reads CASSLRDRDTGELFF. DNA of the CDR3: TGTGCCAGCAGTCTTCGTGACAGGGACACCGGGGAGCTGTTTTTT. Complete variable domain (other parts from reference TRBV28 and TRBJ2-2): DVKVTQSSRYLVKRTGEKVFLECVQDMDHENMFWYRQDPGLGLRLIYFSYDVKMKEKGDIPEGYSVSREKKERFSLILESASTNQTSMYLCASSLRDRDTGELFFGEGSRLTVL.

The CDR3 coding sequence is TGTGCCAGCAGTGAGGGGACGAACTTCAGGGGCACTGAAGCTTTCTTT. Protein sequence: CASSEGTNFRGTEAFF. This chain joins TRBV25-1 and TRBJ1-1, with a possible D match to TRBD1 (6 bases). The CDR3 is made up of 16 amino acids. CDR1 is MGHDK, CDR2 SYGVNS, per germline. Trimming removed 3 bases from V and 4 bases from J, with 18 bases in between. Variable domain in full (rest from reference TRBV25-1 and TRBJ1-1): EADIYQTPRYLVIGTGKKITLECSQTMGHDKMYWYQQDPGMELHLIHYSYGVNSTEKGDLSSESTVSRIRTEHFPLTLESARPSHTSQYLCASSEGTNFRGTEAFFGQGTRLTVV.